These T cell receptor beta chains were read from a single sample in a study of T cells in Graves' hyperthyroidism and ophthalmopathy. TCRdb re-called the multiplex PCR reads with MiXCR, one entry per CDR3 protein. The sample shows roughly 380,000 distinct CDR3 sequences, approximately 14% of them seen only once. Sequenced: blood. The receptor set was obtained from a woman between 55 and 75 years old with Graves' hyperthyroidism. CDR3s include the opening cysteine and the closing phenylalanine or tryptophan. The D gene is left open where the match is weak. Rows may omit the clone size; those that give it use once, few, many or a size class.

abundance,j_gene,v_gene,d_gene,CDR3nt,CDR3aa
few,TRBJ1-5,TRBV30,NA,TGTGCCTGGAGTGTACCGGTCGGGGATTTGGGCAATCAGCCCCAGCATTTT,CAWSVPVGDLGNQPQHF
NA,TRBJ1-2,TRBV7-9,NA,TGTGCCAGCAGCTTAATGCCCTCTAATAACTATGGCTACACCTTC,CASSLMPSNNYGYTF
many,TRBJ2-1,TRBV5-1,TRBD2,TGCGCCAGCAGCGGGGGGACTAGCACCCAAAGAAGGAATGAGCAGTTCTTC,CASSGGTSTQRRNEQFF
many,TRBJ1-2,TRBV6-1,NA,TGTGCCAGCAGTTCACCCCTCGGGGGACTAGACTATGGCTACACCTTC,CASSSPLGGLDYGYTF
few,TRBJ1-6,TRBV5-1,TRBD1,TGCGCCAGCAGCTTGACAGGGGCGAGGTCACCCCTCCACTTT,CASSLTGARSPLHF
many,TRBJ2-1,TRBV6-1,NA,TGTGCCAGCAGCCTAGGGGGAGGGGGTTACAATGAGCAGTTCTTC,CASSLGGGGYNEQFF
many,TRBJ2-7,TRBV3-1,TRBD2,TGTGCCAGCAGCCCATTAGCGGGAGGGGGCCCCTACGAGCAGTACTTC,CASSPLAGGGPYEQYF
NA,TRBJ2-7,TRBV5-1,TRBD2,TGCGCCAGCAGCTTTACGACTAGCGACCCCTCCTACGAGCAGTACTTC,CASSFTTSDPSYEQYF
many,TRBJ1-1,TRBV2,NA,TGTGCCAGCAGTGATCAGCGCTCGATGAACACTGAAGCTTTCTTT,CASSDQRSMNTEAFF
many,TRBJ1-1,TRBV27,NA,TGTGCCAGCAGTTTATCGGGCAGGGGAGAAAACACTGAAGCTTTCTTT,CASSLSGRGENTEAFF
NA,TRBJ2-7,TRBV7-9,TRBD2,TGTGCCAGCAGCTTAGTTCTAGCGGGAGCCCACGAGCAGTACTTC,CASSLVLAGAHEQYF
many,TRBJ2-7,TRBV3-1,NA,TGTGCCAGCAGCACTCCATCCCGCTCCTACGAGCAGTACTTC,CASSTPSRSYEQYF
once,TRBJ2-1,TRBV5-1,TRBD2,TGCGCCAGCAGCTGGGGACTAGCGGGGGCCAATGAGCAGTTCTTC,CASSWGLAGANEQFF
many,TRBJ1-2,TRBV7-9,NA,TGTGCCAGCAGCTTAGACGGACAATCCTACTATGGCTACACCTTC,CASSLDGQSYYGYTF
many,TRBJ2-3,TRBV11-2,TRBD1,TGTGCCAGCAGCTTCGGGACAGGGTGGACCAGCACAGATACGCAGTATTTT,CASSFGTGWTSTDTQYF
NA,TRBJ1-1,TRBV18,TRBD1,TGTGCCAGCTCACCACTGGTCCAGGGGGTTAAGGACACTGAAGCTTTCTTT,CASSPLVQGVKDTEAFF
few,TRBJ2-7,TRBV27,NA,TGTGCCAGCAGTTCGCCGGGACTCCTAACCTACGAGCAGTACTTC,CASSSPGLLTYEQYF
many,TRBJ1-1,TRBV2,NA,TGTGCCAGCCGCCGGCCCCCTTTCATGAACACTGAAGCTTTCTTT,CASRRPPFMNTEAFF
few,TRBJ1-1,TRBV6-1,NA,TGTGCCAGCAGTACGCTAATGGGCTTGGGCAATGAAGCTTTCTTT,CASSTLMGLGNEAFF
NA,TRBJ2-3,TRBV30,NA,TGTGCCTGGGCCTCCTCCGATACGCAGTATTTT,CAWASSDTQYF
many,TRBJ2-7,TRBV7-8,NA,TGTGCCAGCAGCTGGGCGGGCTCCTACGAGCAGTACTTC,CASSWAGSYEQYF
many,TRBJ2-2,TRBV20-1,TRBD2,TGCAGTGCGAGGAATCGGGCGGGGGACGCCGGGGAGCTGTTTTTT,CSARNRAGDAGELFF
many,TRBJ2-5,TRBV18,TRBD1,TGTGCCAGCTCACGGACAGGGACCTCCGAGACCCAGTACTTC,CASSRTGTSETQYF
NA,TRBJ1-2,TRBV7-9,TRBD1,TGTGCCAGCAGACAAAACCGGGACAGGGAGGAGAACTATGGCTACACCTTC,CASRQNRDREENYGYTF
few,TRBJ1-3,TRBV30,NA,TGTGCCTGGAGCCAATTTGAGGGTTCTGGAAACACCATATATTTT,CAWSQFEGSGNTIYF
NA,TRBJ2-7,TRBV20-1,TRBD2,TGCAGTGCCCAACCGGGACTAGCGGGATCCTACGAGCAGTACTTC,CSAQPGLAGSYEQYF
many,TRBJ1-1,TRBV30,NA,TGTGCCTGGAGCTTAAGGGGGGCGGGGAACACTGAAGCTTTCTTT,CAWSLRGAGNTEAFF
many,TRBJ2-5,TRBV6-1,TRBD1,TGTGCCAGCAGTGCATCAGGGGGCGACGGTCTTAAGACCCAGTACTTC,CASSASGGDGLKTQYF
many,TRBJ1-2,TRBV6-2/TRBV6-3,NA,TGTGCCAGCAGTTACTCTGCTTACTATGGCTACACCTTC,CASSYSAYYGYTF
many,TRBJ1-2,TRBV10-3,TRBD1,TGTGCCATCAGTGATCCGAAAGGACAGGGGGATGGTCTCACCTTC,CAISDPKGQGDGLTF
many,TRBJ2-1,TRBV20-1,TRBD2,TGCAGTGCTGGGCTAGCGGGAGGGGGCTCCTACAATGAGCAGTTCTTC,CSAGLAGGGSYNEQFF
many,TRBJ1-1,TRBV28,NA,TGTGCCAGCAGTAAAACCTCGATGGGAGCTTTCTTT,CASSKTSMGAFF
many,TRBJ2-1,TRBV24-1,TRBD1,TGTGCCACCAGTGACACAGGACAGGGAGCCTACAATGAGCAGTTCTTC,CATSDTGQGAYNEQFF
many,TRBJ1-2,TRBV12-3/TRBV12-4,TRBD1,TGTGCCAGCAGCGCTATGGGTCCGGGACAGGGGAACTATGGCTACACCTTC,CASSAMGPGQGNYGYTF
many,TRBJ2-5,TRBV7-9,NA,TGTGCCAGCAGCAATACGAGATGGGAGGCGGAGACCCAGTACTTC,CASSNTRWEAETQYF
NA,TRBJ1-6,TRBV29-1,TRBD1,TGCAGCGTCGTTGACAGGGGGCTCAATTCACCCCTCCACTTT,CSVVDRGLNSPLHF
many,TRBJ1-3,TRBV10-3,NA,TGTGCCATCAGTGATGATGGGGGCTCTGGAAACACCATATATTTT,CAISDDGGSGNTIYF
many,TRBJ2-6,TRBV5-1,TRBD1,TGCGCCAGCAGCCCAGGCGGACAGGGAAGCTCTGGGGCCAACGTCCTGACTTTC,CASSPGGQGSSGANVLTF
NA,TRBJ1-6,TRBV5-5,TRBD1,TGTGCCAGCAGCCCACTGACAGGGGGTCATTCACCCCTCCACTTT,CASSPLTGGHSPLHF
few,TRBJ1-5,TRBV20-1,TRBD1,TGCAGTGCCGGGACAGGGACTGAAAAGGTGCCCCAGCATTTT,CSAGTGTEKVPQHF
NA,TRBJ2-6,TRBV20-1,NA,TGCAGTGCTCCCAGGGCGGGGGCCAACGTCCTGACTTTC,CSAPRAGANVLTF
many,TRBJ2-1,TRBV27,TRBD1,TGTGCCAGCAGTTTAGGGACAGGGGATTACAATGAGCAGTTCTTC,CASSLGTGDYNEQFF
few,TRBJ1-1,TRBV27,NA,TGTGCCAGCAGTTTAATGGGGGTAGCTTTCTTT,CASSLMGVAFF
many,TRBJ2-7,TRBV7-8,NA,TGTGCCAGCAGCTCTAGAGTGGACATCTACGAGCAGTACTTC,CASSSRVDIYEQYF
once,TRBJ2-7,TRBV7-9,NA,TGTGCCAGCAGCGGAAAGCACCGGGACGAGCAGTACTTC,CASSGKHRDEQYF
many,TRBJ2-5,TRBV18,NA,TGTGCCAGCTCACCCGCCCAAACGGACCAAGAGACCCAGTACTTC,CASSPAQTDQETQYF
many,TRBJ2-4,TRBV20-1,NA,TGCAGTGGTGGGGTTTTAGCCAAAAACATTCAGTACTTC,CSGGVLAKNIQYF
many,TRBJ1-2,TRBV6-6,NA,TGTGCCAGCAGTTACTCTACAGGGAATAATGGCTACACCTTC,CASSYSTGNNGYTF
many,TRBJ2-3,TRBV20-1,TRBD2,TGCAGTGCTAGAGATGAAAGCGGGGGAAGCACAGATACGCAGTATTTT,CSARDESGGSTDTQYF
few,TRBJ1-2,TRBV24-1,TRBD1,TGTGCCACCAGTGATCACAGGGGTTCCTATGGCTACACCTTC,CATSDHRGSYGYTF
many,TRBJ2-4,TRBV30,NA,TGTGCCTGGAGACAGCTAGCCAAAAACATTCAGTACTTC,CAWRQLAKNIQYF
many,TRBJ2-1,TRBV7-8,TRBD2,TGTGCCAGCAGCTTACCCGCGATCAGCGGGACGCAGTTCTTC,CASSLPAISGTQFF
NA,TRBJ1-2,TRBV5-1,TRBD1,TGCGCCAGCAGCTCAAGACAGGGGGCGACGGGTGGCTACACCTTC,CASSSRQGATGGYTF
many,TRBJ2-5,TRBV11-3,TRBD2,TGTGCCAGCAGCCTCGGGACTAGCGGGACCTATCAAGAGACCCAGTACTTC,CASSLGTSGTYQETQYF